These T cell receptor beta chains were read from a single sample in a study of T-cell reconstitution after alpha-beta-depleted transplantation in children. In TCRdb, the PCR reads were re-called with MiXCR into one record per CDR3 protein. Of 700,000 or so distinct CDR3 sequences in the sample, about an eighth were seen once. The sample here was PBMCs, taken before TCRalphabeta/CD19-depleted stem cell transplant. These receptor sequences come from a girl aged 2 to 9 with congenital amegakaryocytic thrombocytopenia, due to receive a stem cell transplant. CDR3s include the opening cysteine and the closing phenylalanine or tryptophan.

V gene	J gene	CDR3 protein
TRBV7-9	TRBJ2-7	CASSGRGAEQYF
TRBV19	TRBJ1-5	CASSSMAQSYQPQHF
TRBV12-3/TRBV12-4	TRBJ2-2	CASSSNRERPGELFF
TRBV5-1	TRBJ2-2	CASSGSGDGELFF
TRBV12-3/TRBV12-4	TRBJ1-1	CASREGQGLTEAFF
TRBV15	TRBJ2-3	CATSGRHRGTDTQYF
TRBV5-1	TRBJ2-3	CASSPRTRGGTDTQYF
TRBV5-5	TRBJ1-1	CASSSSIGTEAFF
TRBV5-1	TRBJ2-3	CASSSRERDTQYF
TRBV5-1	TRBJ2-7	CASSLVLAGDYEQYF
TRBV7-6	TRBJ2-2	CASSLGTADTGELFF
TRBV6-1	TRBJ2-1	CASTKGQGDEQFF
TRBV5-1	TRBJ1-1	CASISGGSAFF
TRBV10-3	TRBJ2-1	CATGTSDREEQFF
TRBV28	TRBJ2-5	CASSFFRKGIYF
TRBV28	TRBJ1-2	CASSLTGRVGYTF
TRBV6-1	TRBJ1-1	CASGGGDTEAFF
TRBV5-6	TRBJ2-1	CASSRGHFNEQFF
TRBV6-1	TRBJ2-3	CASRFVAGGSDTQYF
TRBV7-2	TRBJ2-1	CASSLEVDNEQFF
TRBV29-1	TRBJ2-2	CSAASQGDGELFF
TRBV18	TRBJ2-7	CASSLRKREAGGPYEQYF
TRBV7-2	TRBJ2-3	CASSLVGGMVADTQYF
TRBV18	TRBJ1-6	CASSPDRGDNSPLHF
TRBV6-2/TRBV6-3	TRBJ2-1	CASSYSVDRTGHPKNRTEQFF
TRBV20-1	TRBJ2-1	CSARVASSYNEQFF
TRBV27	TRBJ2-1	CASTDWSANNEQFF